This TCR beta chain was recovered during a study of T cell repertoires in cytomegalovirus infection. Study-wide context: Based on public TCR beta signatures, there were indications of CMV infection and of a matching HLA type.

The sample holds a few counts of this clonotype. The antigen is not known. TCRdb ran MiXCR on the reads and lists one entry per CDR3 protein. The repertoire includes about 69,000 distinct CDR3 sequences, 28% of them detected once, and just under 60% sits in the top ten. This clonotype originated in a human donor in good health (CMV status not recorded). Some clones in this sample may be carry-over from other donors' samples. The material was CD8+ T cells from cultured PBMCs, obtained from culture after CMV antigen stimulation.

The CDR3 nucleotides read TGTGCCAGCAGATCCTCAGGGATGGGTTCACCCCTCCACTTT. This codes for CASRSSGMGSPLHF. The chain recombines TRBV6-6 with TRBJ1-6, with TRBD1 as a possible D gene (5 bases). The V and J ends lost 6 bases and 9 bases respectively, with 15 bases between them. The CDR3 is 14 residues long. CDR1 and CDR2 from the germline V gene are MNHNY and SVGAGI (reference sequence).